This T cell receptor beta chain was sequenced in a study of graft-versus-host responses after intestinal transplantation. Study details: Recipients had transplants, and these were multivisceral, liver-intestinal, or isolated intestinal. Study findings and constraints: GvH clones surfaced in recipient marrow, some emerging earlier in ileum or blood. Association was observed between peak circulating GvH clone levels and early post-transplant HvG declines.

Worth noting for this clone: Its specificity is unknown.

V was clipped by 4 bases and J by 1 base, with 11 bases between them. Germline V gene data show CDR1 as SQVTM and CDR2 as ANQGSEA. The length of the CDR3 is 14 residues. Profiling relied on immunoSEQ multiplex PCR, and the TCRdb table lists in-frame clones only, not all of them. The table includes some 95,000 clones, roughly nine tenths detected once. J is TRBJ2-1 and V is TRBV29-1; possible D gene TRBD1, 6 bases. Material: unstimulated CD8+ T cells sorted from spleen or lymph node cells, obtained before intestinal transplant. The sequence was collected from a human donor who received an intestinal transplant. CDR3 nucleotide sequence: TGCAGCGTTGGGGCTGGACAGTCCTACAATGAGCAGTTCTTC. Translating gives CSVGAGQSYNEQFF.